This is a list of T cell receptor beta chains from one sample in a study of T cell responses to AZD1222 COVID-19 vaccine. Assay used: immunoSEQ multiplex PCR; TCRdb lists only in-frame clones, some missing. The sample holds more than 110,000 clones, under 95% seen once. The sample here was peripheral blood, taken on day 0 of AZD1222 vaccination. Source of these receptors: an adult in good health. The CDR3 runs from the conserved cysteine through the conserved F or W. The order of the fields is V gene, clone size, J gene, CDR3 length, D gene, CDR3 protein, CDR3 DNA. A D gene is named only where the DNA matches it firmly. Size is omitted from some rows. Given values are once, few, many or a class for expanded clones.

V gene: TRBV4-2; clone size: NA; J gene: TRBJ1-1; CDR3 length: 15; D gene: NA; CDR3 protein: CASSPPRGGANEAFF; CDR3 DNA: TGTGCCAGCAGCCCCCCCCGTGGGGGAGCGAATGAAGCTTTCTTT
V gene: TRBV30; clone size: once; J gene: TRBJ1-4; CDR3 length: 16; D gene: NA; CDR3 protein: CAWSVNPGRLNEKLFF; CDR3 DNA: TGTGCCTGGAGTGTTAACCCGGGACGGCTGAATGAAAAACTGTTTTTT
V gene: TRBV4-3; clone size: NA; J gene: TRBJ2-7; CDR3 length: 15; D gene: NA; CDR3 protein: CASSLQLDSAYEQYF; CDR3 DNA: TGCGCCAGCAGCCTCCAACTAGACTCGGCCTACGAGCAGTACTTC
V gene: TRBV10-3; clone size: NA; J gene: TRBJ2-1; CDR3 length: 16; D gene: TRBD2; CDR3 protein: CAISEGSGNDYNEQFF; CDR3 DNA: TGTGCCATCAGTGAGGGTAGCGGGAACGACTACAATGAGCAGTTCTTC
V gene: TRBV11-3; clone size: NA; J gene: TRBJ2-3; CDR3 length: 16; D gene: TRBD1; CDR3 protein: CASSLGTGVSTDTQYF; CDR3 DNA: TGTGCCAGCAGCTTAGGGACAGGGGTTAGCACAGATACGCAGTATTTT
V gene: TRBV5-1; clone size: NA; J gene: TRBJ2-7; CDR3 length: 13; D gene: NA; CDR3 protein: CASSLVGTYEQYF; CDR3 DNA: TGCGCCAGCAGCTTGGTAGGGACCTACGAGCAGTACTTC
V gene: TRBV2; clone size: NA; J gene: TRBJ1-1; CDR3 length: 14; D gene: NA; CDR3 protein: CASRAWGGHTEAFF; CDR3 DNA: TGTGCCAGCAGGGCTTGGGGAGGGCACACTGAAGCTTTCTTT
V gene: TRBV7-3; clone size: NA; J gene: TRBJ1-1; CDR3 length: 12; D gene: NA; CDR3 protein: CASSPPGAPAFF; CDR3 DNA: TGTGCCAGCAGCCCCCCCGGGGCTCCAGCTTTCTTT
V gene: TRBV2; clone size: NA; J gene: TRBJ2-3; CDR3 length: 16; D gene: TRBD1; CDR3 protein: CASRELITGDEDTQYF; CDR3 DNA: TGTGCCAGCAGAGAGCTCATTACAGGGGACGAGGATACGCAGTATTTT
V gene: TRBV7-9; clone size: NA; J gene: TRBJ1-6; CDR3 length: 13; D gene: NA; CDR3 protein: CASSFKANSPLHF; CDR3 DNA: TGTGCCAGCAGCTTTAAGGCGAATTCACCCCTCCACTTT
V gene: TRBV7-3; clone size: NA; J gene: TRBJ2-2; CDR3 length: 13; D gene: NA; CDR3 protein: CASSLQGSGELFF; CDR3 DNA: TGTGCCAGCAGCTTACAGGGATCCGGGGAGCTGTTTTTT
V gene: TRBV6-1; clone size: NA; J gene: TRBJ1-6; CDR3 length: 15; D gene: NA; CDR3 protein: CASSERSSYNSPLHF; CDR3 DNA: TGTGCCAGCAGTGAAAGAAGCTCCTATAATTCACCCCTCCACTTT
V gene: TRBV7-2; clone size: NA; J gene: TRBJ1-2; CDR3 length: 15; D gene: NA; CDR3 protein: CASSLTFGGSYGYTF; CDR3 DNA: TGTGCCAGCAGCTTAACTTTTGGGGGTTCCTATGGCTACACCTTC
V gene: TRBV13; clone size: NA; J gene: TRBJ2-7; CDR3 length: 15; D gene: NA; CDR3 protein: CASSSGPGQSYEQYF; CDR3 DNA: TGTGCCAGCAGCTCGGGTCCGGGCCAATCCTACGAGCAGTACTTC
V gene: TRBV2; clone size: NA; J gene: TRBJ1-2; CDR3 length: 17; D gene: TRBD1; CDR3 protein: CASSGETGAPIADGYTF; CDR3 DNA: TGTGCCAGCAGTGGGGAGACAGGGGCCCCGATAGCTGATGGCTACACCTTC
V gene: TRBV11-3; clone size: NA; J gene: TRBJ2-6; CDR3 length: 16; D gene: NA; CDR3 protein: CASSAPEGLGANVLTF; CDR3 DNA: TGTGCCAGCAGCGCCCCGGAGGGTCTTGGGGCCAACGTCCTGACTTTC
V gene: TRBV3-1/TRBV3-2; clone size: NA; J gene: TRBJ1-3; CDR3 length: 12; D gene: NA; CDR3 protein: CASSSYGNTIYF; CDR3 DNA: TGTGCCAGCAGCTCATACGGAAACACCATATATTTT
V gene: TRBV5-4; clone size: NA; J gene: TRBJ2-7; CDR3 length: 14; D gene: TRBD1; CDR3 protein: CASSLAGGRNEQYF; CDR3 DNA: TGTGCCAGCAGCTTGGCAGGGGGAAGAAACGAGCAGTACTTC
V gene: TRBV5-8; clone size: few; J gene: TRBJ1-3; CDR3 length: 14; D gene: NA; CDR3 protein: CASSFRDAGNTIYF; CDR3 DNA: TGTGCCAGCAGCTTTAGGGACGCTGGAAACACCATATATTTT
V gene: TRBV4-1; clone size: NA; J gene: TRBJ1-2; CDR3 length: 14; D gene: NA; CDR3 protein: CASSQEELTYGYTF; CDR3 DNA: TGCGCCAGCAGCCAAGAGGAGCTCACCTATGGCTACACCTTC
V gene: TRBV11-1; clone size: NA; J gene: TRBJ1-3; CDR3 length: 12; D gene: NA; CDR3 protein: CASSFSLNTIYF; CDR3 DNA: TGTGCCAGCAGCTTTTCACTCAACACCATATATTTT
V gene: TRBV7-9; clone size: NA; J gene: TRBJ1-2; CDR3 length: 15; D gene: NA; CDR3 protein: CASSLGGRWSAGYTF; CDR3 DNA: TGTGCCAGCAGCTTAGGTGGGCGCTGGTCAGCTGGCTACACCTTC
V gene: TRBV2; clone size: NA; J gene: TRBJ1-6; CDR3 length: 13; D gene: TRBD1; CDR3 protein: CASSGQGGSPLHF; CDR3 DNA: TGTGCCAGCAGTGGACAGGGCGGGTCACCCCTCCACTTT
V gene: TRBV2; clone size: NA; J gene: TRBJ1-1; CDR3 length: 12; D gene: TRBD1; CDR3 protein: CASRLTGHGAFF; CDR3 DNA: TGTGCCAGCAGATTGACAGGGCATGGAGCTTTCTTT
V gene: TRBV7-9; clone size: NA; J gene: TRBJ2-7; CDR3 length: 15; D gene: NA; CDR3 protein: CASSPQGSSPYEQYF; CDR3 DNA: TGTGCCAGCAGCCCCCAGGGATCTTCCCCCTACGAGCAGTACTTC
V gene: TRBV5-1; clone size: NA; J gene: TRBJ1-1; CDR3 length: 16; D gene: NA; CDR3 protein: CASSLDGTIFDTEAFF; CDR3 DNA: TGCGCCAGCAGCTTGGATGGGACAATCTTCGACACTGAAGCTTTCTTT
V gene: TRBV19; clone size: NA; J gene: TRBJ2-1; CDR3 length: 16; D gene: TRBD2; CDR3 protein: CASRRTSGSFYNEQFF; CDR3 DNA: TGTGCCAGTAGGCGGACTAGCGGGAGTTTCTACAATGAGCAGTTCTTC
V gene: TRBV11-3; clone size: NA; J gene: TRBJ1-2; CDR3 length: 13; D gene: NA; CDR3 protein: CASSTGSNYGYTF; CDR3 DNA: TGTGCCAGCAGCACCGGGAGCAACTATGGCTACACCTTC
V gene: TRBV5-1; clone size: NA; J gene: TRBJ2-2; CDR3 length: 15; D gene: NA; CDR3 protein: CASSLQLAYTGELFF; CDR3 DNA: TGCGCCAGCAGCTTGCAACTAGCCTACACCGGGGAGCTGTTTTTT
V gene: TRBV5-1; clone size: NA; J gene: TRBJ1-4; CDR3 length: 16; D gene: NA; CDR3 protein: CASSLTQRETNEKLFF; CDR3 DNA: TGCGCCAGCAGCCTGACACAGAGGGAGACTAATGAAAAACTGTTTTTT
V gene: TRBV4-1; clone size: NA; J gene: TRBJ2-7; CDR3 length: 18; D gene: TRBD2; CDR3 protein: CASSQEASLAGLPYEQYF; CDR3 DNA: TGCGCCAGCAGCCAAGAAGCTTCACTAGCGGGACTACCCTACGAGCAGTACTTC
V gene: TRBV11-3; clone size: NA; J gene: TRBJ1-1; CDR3 length: 14; D gene: NA; CDR3 protein: CASSLERANTEAFF; CDR3 DNA: TGTGCCAGCAGCTTAGAGCGGGCGAACACTGAAGCTTTCTTT
V gene: TRBV7-3; clone size: NA; J gene: TRBJ2-2; CDR3 length: 15; D gene: TRBD1; CDR3 protein: CASSTGGPNTGELFF; CDR3 DNA: TGTGCCAGCAGTACAGGGGGCCCAAACACCGGGGAGCTGTTTTTT
V gene: TRBV11-3; clone size: NA; J gene: TRBJ1-1; CDR3 length: 17; D gene: TRBD1; CDR3 protein: CASSKAGGQGPDTEAFF; CDR3 DNA: TGTGCCAGCAGCAAAGCCGGGGGACAGGGGCCGGACACTGAAGCTTTCTTT
V gene: TRBV6-5; clone size: few; J gene: TRBJ1-2; CDR3 length: 13; D gene: NA; CDR3 protein: CASSSGPNYGYTF; CDR3 DNA: TGTGCCAGCAGTTCGGGGCCTAACTATGGCTACACCTTC
V gene: TRBV27; clone size: NA; J gene: TRBJ1-3; CDR3 length: 15; D gene: TRBD1; CDR3 protein: CASRGQGRYGNTIYF; CDR3 DNA: TGTGCCAGCAGAGGACAGGGGAGGTATGGAAACACCATATATTTT
V gene: TRBV28; clone size: NA; J gene: TRBJ1-1; CDR3 length: 14; D gene: NA; CDR3 protein: CASSLRQVGTEAFF; CDR3 DNA: TGTGCCAGCAGTTTACGTCAGGTAGGGACTGAAGCTTTCTTT
V gene: TRBV19; clone size: NA; J gene: TRBJ1-2; CDR3 length: 13; D gene: NA; CDR3 protein: CASTIDRNSGYTF; CDR3 DNA: TGTGCCAGTACCATCGACAGGAATAGTGGCTACACCTTC
V gene: TRBV4-3; clone size: NA; J gene: TRBJ1-1; CDR3 length: 16; D gene: NA; CDR3 protein: CASSEFWAQVWTEAFF; CDR3 DNA: TGCGCCAGCAGCGAATTTTGGGCCCAGGTCTGGACTGAAGCTTTCTTT
V gene: TRBV5-1; clone size: NA; J gene: TRBJ1-1; CDR3 length: 14; D gene: NA; CDR3 protein: CASSLQTGNTEAFF; CDR3 DNA: TGCGCCAGCTCTCTCCAAACAGGGAACACTGAAGCTTTCTTT
V gene: TRBV25-1; clone size: NA; J gene: TRBJ2-1; CDR3 length: 13; D gene: NA; CDR3 protein: CASSDVPPREQFF; CDR3 DNA: TGTGCCAGCAGTGACGTGCCCCCGAGGGAGCAGTTCTTC
V gene: TRBV7-2; clone size: NA; J gene: TRBJ1-1; CDR3 length: 13; D gene: NA; CDR3 protein: CASSLRQNTEAFF; CDR3 DNA: TGTGCCAGCAGCTTACGACAGAACACTGAAGCTTTCTTT
V gene: TRBV24-1; clone size: NA; J gene: TRBJ2-2; CDR3 length: 14; D gene: TRBD1; CDR3 protein: CATGGQGAIGELFF; CDR3 DNA: TGTGCCACCGGCGGACAGGGGGCCATCGGGGAGCTGTTTTTT
V gene: TRBV6-4; clone size: NA; J gene: TRBJ1-2; CDR3 length: 12; D gene: NA; CDR3 protein: CASRLFKDGYTF; CDR3 DNA: TGTGCCAGCAGGCTATTCAAGGATGGCTACACCTTC
V gene: TRBV4-1; clone size: once; J gene: TRBJ2-7; CDR3 length: 15; D gene: TRBD1; CDR3 protein: CASSPGQGKSYEQYF; CDR3 DNA: TGCGCCAGCAGCCCCGGACAGGGCAAATCGTACGAGCAGTACTTC
V gene: TRBV11-3; clone size: NA; J gene: TRBJ2-1; CDR3 length: 13; D gene: NA; CDR3 protein: CASNPGGGHEQFF; CDR3 DNA: TGTGCCAGCAACCCAGGGGGGGGGCATGAGCAGTTCTTC
V gene: TRBV5-8; clone size: NA; J gene: TRBJ2-3; CDR3 length: 12; D gene: NA; CDR3 protein: CASSVPGNTQYF; CDR3 DNA: TGTGCCAGCAGCGTACCCGGGAATACGCAGTATTTT
V gene: TRBV28; clone size: NA; J gene: TRBJ2-1; CDR3 length: 15; D gene: NA; CDR3 protein: CASSPRGGGDNEQFF; CDR3 DNA: TGTGCCAGCAGCCCGAGGGGGGGAGGGGACAATGAGCAGTTCTTC
V gene: TRBV5-1; clone size: NA; J gene: TRBJ1-2; CDR3 length: 14; D gene: NA; CDR3 protein: CASSHEGGNYGYTF; CDR3 DNA: TGCGCCAGCAGCCACGAGGGAGGGAACTATGGCTACACCTTC
V gene: TRBV9; clone size: NA; J gene: TRBJ2-1; CDR3 length: 15; D gene: NA; CDR3 protein: CASSFSGTRHDEQFF; CDR3 DNA: TGTGCCAGCAGCTTCAGCGGAACCCGACATGATGAGCAGTTCTTC
V gene: TRBV2; clone size: NA; J gene: TRBJ1-1; CDR3 length: 13; D gene: NA; CDR3 protein: CASRKERGTEAFF; CDR3 DNA: TGTGCCAGCAGAAAAGAACGGGGCACTGAAGCTTTCTTT
V gene: TRBV11-1; clone size: NA; J gene: TRBJ2-7; CDR3 length: 13; D gene: NA; CDR3 protein: CASSYRHTYEQYF; CDR3 DNA: TGTGCCAGCAGCTATCGGCATACCTACGAGCAGTACTTC
V gene: TRBV24-1; clone size: NA; J gene: TRBJ2-1; CDR3 length: 13; D gene: TRBD2; CDR3 protein: CARRGLVEGEQFF; CDR3 DNA: TGTGCCAGACGCGGACTAGTAGAGGGTGAGCAGTTCTTC
V gene: TRBV6-4; clone size: NA; J gene: TRBJ2-1; CDR3 length: 16; D gene: NA; CDR3 protein: CASTPRAGAPYNEQFF; CDR3 DNA: TGTGCCAGCACCCCCCGCGCCGGGGCCCCCTACAATGAGCAGTTCTTC